The 17 T cell receptor beta chains below all came from one sample that was sequenced in a study of shared clonotypes between healthy human individuals. Sequencing was performed with immunoSEQ multiplex PCR; in TCRdb, only in-frame clones are kept and a portion is missing. The sample records some 2.1 million clones, roughly 95% being singletons. Sequencing was done on a sample of naive CD4+ T cells sorted from blood. Subset noted: CD45RA+ positively selected. These receptors were obtained from a man aged 18 to 29 in good health.

The chain carries TRBV21-1 and TRBJ2-7; the D call of TRBD2 is as the table states it, not checked on the DNA. TRBV21-1 is reported as a pseudogene. The CDR3 spans 15 residues. The DNA of the CDR3 is TGTGCCAGCAGCAAATTATCGCCTCACTGCTACGAGCAGTACTTC. Amino acids: CASSKLSPHCYEQYF.

This clone was detected many times. Distinct nucleotide sequences in the sample also encode this CDR3. V and J are TRBV29-1 and TRBJ2-2; TRBD1 might be the D (6 bases). CDR3 length: 14 amino acids. Trimming pared 5 bases from V and 1 base from J, leaving 11 bases between. The germline V gene has CDR1 SQVTM and CDR2 ANQGSEA. CDR3 sequence: CSVSGTMNTGELFF. DNA for the CDR3: TGCAGCGTTTCCGGGACAATGAACACCGGGGAGCTGTTTTTT.

The DNA for the CDR3 is TGTGCCATCAGTGAGGGGCTAGCGGGATACAATGAGCAGTTCTTC. It specifies CAISEGLAGYNEQFF. V usage is TRBV10-3 and J usage is TRBJ2-1; 9 bases are a match to TRBD2. Germline values: CDR1 ENHRY, CDR2 SYGVKD. This CDR3 region has 15 residues. V lost 2 bases, J lost 4 bases, and 3 bases stayed unmatched.

In regard to this clone: Germline is not matched at one junction end, which may reflect a read error. The chain carries TRBV7-2 and TRBJ2-7, with 7 nucleotides matching TRBD2. Germline loops: CDR1 SGHTA, CDR2 FQGNSA. This CDR3 region has 14 residues. The CDR3 loop is CASSRNRLAYEQYF. Here the CDR3 DNA reads TGTGCCAGCAGCCGGAATAGACTAGCCTACGAGCAGTACTTT.

The rearrangement joins TRBV23-1 to TRBJ2-2; D uncertain. TRBV23-1 is an ORF for which the function is uncertain. This CDR3 has 17 amino acids. V was trimmed by 4 bases and J by 0 bases, leaving 15 bases between them. CDR3 sequence: CASSLRAASTNTGELFF. CDR3 bases: TGCGCCAGCAGTCTTAGGGCGGCTAGTACGAACACCGGGGAGCTGTTTTTT.

This sequence joins TRBV6-1 and TRBJ1-2; D perhaps matches TRBD1 (5 bases). Trimming pared 3 bases from V and 0 bases from J, leaving 8 bases between. The V gene's germline CDR1 is MNHNS and CDR2 SASEGT. The CDR3 contains 14 residues. The CDR3 DNA reads TGTGCCAGCAGTGAGACAGCTACTAACTATGGCTACACCTTC. Amino acids: CASSETATNYGYTF.

This clone has only one observation. CDR3 sequence: CATSKGQHQETQYF. The CDR3 bases are TGTGCCACCAGCAAGGGACAGCATCAAGAGACCCAGTACTTC. The genes are TRBV15 and TRBJ2-5; 7 nucleotides match TRBD1. This CDR3 region has 14 residues. Germline CDR1 reads LNHNV; CDR2 reads YYDKDF (reference sequence). After removal of 4 bases from V and 2 bases from J, the junction contained 4 bases not matched to a gene. The full variable domain, completed using reference TRBV15 and TRBJ2-5, is DAMVIQNPRYQVTQFGKPVTLSCSQTLNHNVMYWYQQKSSQAPKLLFHYYDKDFNNEADTPDNFQSRRPNTSFCFLDIRSPGLGDTAMYLCATSKGQHQETQYFGPGTRLLVL.

This chain connects TRBV6-1 to TRBJ2-5; 9 positions agree with TRBD2. Trimming at V came to 4 bases and at J to 2 bases, leaving 5 bases not matched to a gene. CDR1 and CDR2 from the germline V gene are MNHNS and SASEGT. The CDR3 consists of 15 residues. CDR3 residues: CASSGSGGRQETQYF. CDR3 sequence (DNA): TGTGCCAGCAGTGGTAGCGGGGGCCGACAAGAGACCCAGTACTTC.

The rearrangement links TRBV7-8 to TRBJ2-1; 15 nucleotides line up with TRBD2. The V gene end was trimmed by 4 bases and the J gene end by 5 bases; junction bases not matched to a gene: 6. The CDR3 is made up of 17 amino acids. Germline V gene sequence: CDR1 SGHVS, CDR2 FQNEAQ. The CDR3 reads CASSSRTSGGAHNEQFF. For the CDR3, the DNA is TGTGCCAGCAGCTCGAGGACTAGCGGGGGGGCCCACAATGAGCAGTTCTTC.

J is TRBJ2-5 and V is TRBV5-4, with D perhaps matching TRBD2 (7 bases). The length of the CDR3 is 16 residues. Looked up from germline, CDR1 is SGHNT and CDR2 is YYREEE (reference sequence). V lost 4 bases and J lost 10, with 26 bases in between. CDR3 nucleotide sequence: TGTGCCAGCAGCCCCAAAGGGGGGGGGCCCACTTCAGGCCAGTACTTC. The encoded protein is CASSPKGGGPTSGQYF.

A word on this clone: This same CDR3 is encoded by further DNA sequences in the sample. The J gene is TRBJ1-1, the V gene TRBV6-5, with D unresolved. The CDR3 length is 14 residues. Trimming left V 2 bases short and J 1 base short, with 8 bases between. The germline V gene encodes CDR1 MNHEY and CDR2 SVGAGI. The CDR3 is CASSYGTANTEAFF. In DNA, the CDR3 is TGTGCCAGCAGTTACGGTACAGCGAACACTGAAGCTTTCTTT.

This chain joins TRBV2 and TRBJ1-3; 7 bases are shared with TRBD1. This CDR3 is 17 amino acids long. The trim removed 9 bases at V and 3 bases at J, leaving 17 bases unmatched. Germline assignment: CDR1 SNHLY and CDR2 FYNNEI. CDR3 sequence (DNA): TGTGCCAGTTCCGAGCCCGGGACAGTCATAAGTGGAAACACCATATATTTT. It encodes CASSEPGTVISGNTIYF.

The CDR3 region is CASSLTGGRTVEQFF. CDR3 nucleotides: TGTGCCAGCAGCTTAACTGGCGGGAGGACGGTTGAGCAGTTCTTC. V usage is TRBV7-9 and J usage is TRBJ2-1; 8 bases match TRBD2. This CDR3 spans 15 amino acids. Germline trimming cut 2 bases from V and 9 bases from J; bases unmatched to any gene: 9. Germline lookup yields CDR1 SEHNR and CDR2 FQNEAQ (reference sequence).

The chain is built from TRBV4-3 and TRBJ2-5; TRBD1 might be the D (6 bases). The CDR3 length is 15 residues. Germline CDR1 is LGHNA and CDR2 is YSLEER. Trimming took 2 bases from V and 2 from J, leaving 12 bases between them. The CDR3 loop reads CASSQSGTYQETQYF. For the CDR3, the DNA is TGCGCCAGCAGCCAATCGGGGACATATCAAGAGACCCAGTACTTC.

The V and J genes are TRBV13 and TRBJ2-1, with D possibly TRBD1 on 6 matching bases. CDR1 is PRHDT, CDR2 FYEKMQ, per germline (reference sequence). Trimming pared 5 bases from V and 7 bases from J, leaving 12 bases between. The CDR3 runs 13 residues. The DNA of the CDR3 is TGTGCCAGCAGCCCAGGACAGTCTAATGAGCAGTTCTTC. It encodes CASSPGQSNEQFF.

The rearrangement links TRBV5-1 to TRBJ1-2; D is ambiguous. CDR3 length: 11 amino acids. Trimming took off 7 bases at V and 7 bases at J, with 11 bases between the two ends. Germline assignment: CDR1 SGHRS and CDR2 YFSETQ. CDR3 protein: CASALDSGYTF. The CDR3 nucleotides are TGCGCCAGCGCCTTGGACTCTGGCTACACCTTC.

The V call is TRBV4-1, the J call TRBJ2-7; D may be TRBD2 (5 bases). The V gene lost 4 bases and the J gene lost 0 bases, with 13 bases spanning the gap. CDR1 is MGHRA and CDR2 is YSYEKL in the germline V gene. The CDR3 length is 15 residues. CDR3 sequence: CASSRTTGTSYEQYF. CDR3 nucleotide sequence: TGCGCCAGCAGCCGCACCACGGGAACCTCCTACGAGCAGTACTTC.